Below are 25 T cell receptor beta chains sequenced from a single sample in a study of a mutant IDH1 vaccine in newly diagnosed glioma. Method: immunoSEQ multiplex PCR; TCRdb's copy keeps in-frame clones and lacks some. The sample lists tens of thousands of clones; about 76% were seen once. Described time point: week 35, safety follow-up. Vaccine doses each comprised 300 ug of mutant IDH1 20-mer peptide, with topical imiquimod. No antigen has been assigned to these receptors. This sample comprised PBMCs, obtained from a glioma patient whose treatment included an IDH1 peptide vaccine. All receptors derive from a middle-aged woman with glioma. Some clones in this sample may be carry-over from other donors' samples.

This sequence joins TRBV2 and TRBJ2-7, with D perhaps given as TRBD1 or TRBD2 (7 bases each). Trimming took 4 bases from V and 4 from J, leaving 20 bases between them. There are 16 residues in the CDR3. Germline CDR1 and CDR2: SNHLY and FYNNEI. This CDR3 reads CASSAEGGTAIYEQYF. In nucleotides, the CDR3 is TGTGCCAGCAGTGCCGAGGGGGGGACAGCTATATACGAGCAGTACTTC.

The genes are TRBV6-5 and TRBJ1-1; D may be TRBD1 (6 bases). Per the germline V gene, CDR1 is MNHEY and CDR2 is SVGAGI. This CDR3 region has 14 residues. The ends were cut back, 8 bases at V and 3 bases at J, with 16 bases in the middle. The chain's CDR3 is CASSSGGPYTEAFF. The CDR3 nucleotides are TGTGCCAGCTCGTCTGGGGGGCCCTACACTGAAGCTTTCTTT.

The V and J genes are TRBV4-3 and TRBJ2-4; 9 bases line up with TRBD1. CDR1 LGHNA and CDR2 YSLEER come from the germline V gene. V dropped 0 bases and J dropped 9; count of bases not matched to a gene: 3. The CDR3 spans 14 residues. The CDR3 sequence: CASSQDRDRVIQYF. CDR3 nucleotide sequence: TGCGCCAGCAGCCAAGACCGGGACAGGGTCATTCAGTACTTC.

This chain links TRBV23-1 with TRBJ2-6; no clear D. TRBV23-1 is an ORF; its function is uncertain. V lost 2 bases to trimming and J lost 0 bases, with 14 bases between them. The length of the CDR3 is 18 residues. The CDR3 sequence: CASSQSAEPISGANVLTF. CDR3 DNA sequence: TGCGCCAGCAGTCAAAGTGCAGAACCCATCTCTGGGGCCAACGTCCTGACTTTC.

This chain joins TRBV18 and TRBJ2-7; TRBD2 is a possible D gene (6 bases). The germline CDR1 and CDR2 sequences are KGHSH and LQKENI. Trimming removed 2 bases at V and 3 bases at J, with 11 bases between. The CDR3 runs 14 residues. The CDR3 here is CASSPSGLSYEQYF. The CDR3, as DNA: TGTGCCAGCTCACCATCCGGACTAAGCTACGAGCAGTACTTC.

The V call is TRBV5-1, the J call TRBJ2-2; D remains unclear. Germline V gene data show CDR1 as SGHRS and CDR2 as YFSETQ. This CDR3 is 11 amino acids long. With 0 bases removed from V and 6 bases from J, the gap between germline ends came to 0 bases. In nucleotides, the CDR3 is TGCGCCAGCAGCTTGGCCGGGGAGCTGTTTTTT. Its translation is CASSLAGELFF. Full variable domain (remainder filled in from reference TRBV5-1 and TRBJ2-2): KAGVTQTPRYLIKTRGQQVTLSCSPISGHRSVSWYQQTPGQGLQFLFEYFSETQRNKGNFPGRFSGRQFSNSRSEMNVSTLELGDSALYLCASSLAGELFFGEGSRLTVL.

With respect to this clone: The junction departs from germline at one end; a sequencing error may be responsible. The gene calls are TRBV27 and TRBJ2-1; D remains unclear. CDR1 is MNHEY and CDR2 is SMNVEV in the germline V gene (reference sequence). The CDR3 is 11 residues long. CDR3 protein: CASGLYNEQFF. CDR3 coding DNA: TGTGCCAGCGGTTTATACAATGAGCAGTTCTTC.

The chain has TRBV7-9 and TRBJ2-5; D gene ambiguous. This CDR3 has 10 amino acids. The V end lost 8 bases, the J end lost 5 bases, and 6 bases lay between the germline ends. Germline CDR1 SEHNR, CDR2 FQNEAQ (reference sequence). CDR3 sequence (DNA): TGTGCCAGCGGTGAGGAGACCCAGTACTTC. Residues: CASGEETQYF.

This clone was found once. This sequence joins TRBV7-9 and TRBJ2-5, with 9 bases aligning to TRBD2. Trimming at V came to 3 bases and at J to 5 bases, leaving 4 bases not matched to a gene. The CDR3 is made up of 14 amino acids. In germline, CDR1 is SEHNR, CDR2 FQNEAQ (reference sequence). CDR3 region: CASSFSGRTETQYF. CDR3 bases: TGTGCCAGCAGCTTTAGCGGGAGAACGGAGACCCAGTACTTC.

The V and J genes are TRBV6-5 and TRBJ2-1, with D perhaps matching TRBD1 (7 bases). CDR1 is MNHEY and CDR2 is SVGAGI in the germline V gene. This CDR3 is built from 16 residues. V was trimmed by 4 bases and J by 6 bases, leaving 19 bases between them. The CDR3 loop reads CASSSPTRQGGNEQFF. Here the CDR3 DNA reads TGTGCCAGCAGTTCCCCGACACGGCAGGGGGGCAATGAGCAGTTCTTC.

The chain has TRBV4-1 and TRBJ1-5; no definite D call. The V and J ends lost 0 bases and 2 bases respectively, with 11 bases between them. The length of the CDR3 is 16 residues. From germline, CDR1 is MGHRA and CDR2 YSYEKL. For the CDR3, the DNA is TGCGCCAGCAGCCAAGATGGCGGGATTGGCAATCAGCCCCAGCATTTT. Its protein product is CASSQDGGIGNQPQHF.

The chain joins TRBV7-2 to TRBJ2-3; 8 nucleotides align to TRBD1. The trim removed 5 bases at V and 6 bases at J, leaving 10 bases unmatched. CDR1 and CDR2 from the germline V gene are SGHTA and FQGNSA. CDR3 length: 15 amino acids. The CDR3 region is CASSRVGDRKDTQYF. CDR3 in DNA: TGTGCCAGCAGCCGCGTGGGGGACAGGAAGGATACGCAGTATTTT.

The J gene is TRBJ1-5, the V gene TRBV7-2; a weak D match, TRBD1 (5 bases). CDR3 length: 15 amino acids. The V end was cut by 5 bases, the J end by 2 bases, with 13 bases between. Germline V CDR1 and CDR2: SGHTA, FQGNSA. CDR3 loop: CASSHRTFGNQPQHF. CDR3 DNA: TGTGCCAGCAGCCACAGGACCTTTGGCAATCAGCCCCAGCATTTT.

The chain recombines TRBV7-5 with TRBJ2-2. TRBV7-5 is listed as a pseudogene. CDR3 length: 10 residues. CDR3 coding DNA: TGTGTCAGAAGCCCCGGGGAGCTGTTTTTT. Translating gives CVRSPGELFF.

This chain joins TRBV14 and TRBJ1-5, with 7 bases that match TRBD1. In germline, CDR1 is SGHDN, CDR2 FVKESK. V was clipped by 5 bases and J by 6 bases; unmatched bases: 7. The CDR3 has 14 amino acids. CDR3 region: CASSAGGRGQPQHF. The CDR3 nucleotides read TGTGCCAGCAGCGCAGGGGGGCGCGGTCAGCCCCAGCATTTT.

The rearrangement joins TRBV9 to TRBJ2-3; a weak D match, TRBD1 (7 bases). Germline CDR1 is SGDLS and CDR2 is YYNGEE. Deletions cut 3 bases from V and 6 bases from J, with 17 bases between. This CDR3 is 15 amino acids long. The CDR3 reads CASSGRRETGDTQYF. The CDR3 coding sequence is TGTGCCAGCAGCGGACGGAGGGAGACAGGGGATACGCAGTATTTT.

The sample holds one count of this clone. The genes are TRBV5-6 and TRBJ1-1; maybe TRBD1 (6 bases). Trimming cost V 4 bases and J 9 bases, with 13 bases left between them. This CDR3 is built from 12 residues. Looked up from germline, CDR1 is SGHDT and CDR2 is YYEEEE. The CDR3 bases are TGTGCCAGCAGCGTGGACAGCGACCAAGCTTTCTTT. Residues: CASSVDSDQAFF. Full variable domain (missing parts from reference TRBV5-6 and TRBJ1-1): DAGVTQSPTHLIKTRGQQVTLRCSPKSGHDTVSWYQQALGQGPQFIFQYYEEEERQRGNFPDRFSGHQFPNYSSELNVNALLLGDSALYLCASSVDSDQAFFGQGTRLTVV.

The chain combines TRBV11-3 with TRBJ2-7; the D call may be TRBD1 or TRBD2 (5 bases each). Trimming removed 5 bases from V and 7 bases from J, with 18 bases in between. Germline V gives CDR1 SGHNT, CDR2 YENEEA. The length of the CDR3 is 14 residues. CDR3 DNA: TGTGCCAGCAGCCCCGGGGACGTAGGTGGGGAGCAGTACTTC. Amino acids: CASSPGDVGGEQYF.

CDR3 sequence reads: CASSPTSTGGYTF. CDR3 bases: TGTGCCAGCAGTCCCACCTCGACAGGCGGCTACACCTTC. The chain joins TRBV27 to TRBJ1-2; weak D call: TRBD1 (6 bases). The CDR3 runs 13 residues. The germline V gene encodes CDR1 MNHEY and CDR2 SMNVEV (reference sequence). The V end lost 5 bases, the J end lost 8 bases, and 15 bases lay between the germline ends.

This chain connects TRBV7-2 to TRBJ2-5, with 11 bases lining up with TRBD2. The germline V gene has CDR1 SGHTA and CDR2 FQGNSA. With 5 bases clipped from V and 4 bases from J, the junction kept 12 bases outside the gene matches. CDR3 length: 17 amino acids. CDR3 amino acids: CASSDRSGRVPRETQYF. Here the CDR3 DNA reads TGTGCCAGCAGCGACCGTAGCGGGAGGGTCCCGCGAGAGACCCAGTACTTC. Based on the CDR3 plus reference TRBV7-2 and TRBJ2-5, the full variable domain is GAGVSQSPSNKVTEKGKDVELRCDPISGHTALYWYRQSLGQGLEFLIYFQGNSAPDKSGLPSDRFSAERTGGSVSTLTIQRTQQEDSAVYLCASSDRSGRVPRETQYFGPGTRLLVL.

V gene TRBV7-2 combines with J gene TRBJ1-5; TRBD1 matches 7 bases. CDR3 length equals 14 residues. The ends lost 5 bases at V and 7 bases at J; junction bases unmatched: 8. CDR1 is SGHTA and CDR2 is FQGNSA in the germline V gene. The CDR3 loop is CASSPDRVGQPQHF. The CDR3 nucleotides are TGTGCCAGCAGCCCCGACAGGGTAGGCCAGCCCCAGCATTTT.

The V gene is TRBV6-5, the J gene TRBJ2-5; the match to TRBD2 covers 9 bases. This CDR3 contains 12 residues. The J segment lost 9 bases and the V segment lost 8 bases, leaving 7 bases of the junction unmatched. In germline, CDR1 is MNHEY, CDR2 SVGAGI. The DNA for the CDR3 is TGTGCCAGCTGGGCGGGGGGGCGGGCCCAGTACTTC. Its translation is CASWAGGRAQYF.

J is TRBJ2-3 and V is TRBV19; 8 positions match TRBD2. V trimming: 10 bases; J trimming: 4 bases; junction bases outside the gene matches: 13. CDR1 and CDR2 (germline): LNHDA, SQIVND (reference sequence). The CDR3 has 15 residues. In nucleotides, the CDR3 is TGTGCCACCAACAACTGGGCGGGAGGTGCAGATACGCAGTATTTT. It translates to CATNNWAGGADTQYF.

The chain recombines TRBV7-8 with TRBJ1-5, with 8 bases matching TRBD1. Germline loops: CDR1 SGHVS, CDR2 FQNEAQ. The CDR3 has 18 residues. Trimming cost V 5 bases and J 4 bases; bases outside gene matches: 16. The CDR3 DNA follows: TGTGCCAGCAGCCCAGGGCTAAATAGGGACAGGCAAAATCAGCCCCAGCATTTT. Translated, it gives CASSPGLNRDRQNQPQHF. The whole variable domain, filled in from reference TRBV7-8 and TRBJ1-5, reads GAGVSQSPRYKVAKRGQDVALRCDPISGHVSLFWYQQALGQGPEFLTYFQNEAQLDKSGLPSDRFFAERPEGSVSTLKIQRTQQEDSAVYLCASSPGLNRDRQNQPQHFGDGTRLSIL.

A few counts support this clone. J is TRBJ2-1 and V is TRBV19, with D possibly being TRBD2 (6 bases). CDR1 and CDR2 from the germline V gene are LNHDA and SQIVND (reference sequence). V lost 6 bases and J lost 1, with 7 bases in between. There are 13 residues in the CDR3. For the CDR3, the DNA is TGTGCCAGTAGGCTAGCGTCCTACAATGAGCAGTTCTTC. It translates to CASRLASYNEQFF.